This TCR beta chain was documented in a study of T cells in Graves' hyperthyroidism and ophthalmopathy. Clinical symptoms, serum thyroxine and TRAb, thyroid ultrasound and orbital computed tomography together formed the diagnostic basis. The source material, RNA transcripts, was used to amplify TCR beta CDR3 regions. During a first-round RT-PCR of the TCR CDR3, the HTBI primer set was used. TCRdb fed the multiplex PCR reads into MiXCR, producing one record per CDR3 protein. Found here are roughly 570,000 distinct CDR3 sequences, around a sixth of them singletons; the top ten hold approximately 7%. Study results and caveats: Expanded thyroid clonotypes (above 0.001) were mostly also found in blood. A 13 V-J model separated ophthalmopathy from stable hyperthyroidism.

At least ten counts were recorded for this clonotype. The antigen is undetermined. This TCR was sampled from a woman aged 25-40 years with Graves' hyperthyroidism. Material for sequencing was blood.

The CDR3 sequence: CASSFEGGLNTEAFF. The CDR3 DNA follows: TGTGCCAGCAGCTTCGAAGGAGGATTGAACACTGAAGCTTTCTTT. The chain joins TRBV7-2 to TRBJ1-1; unclear D gene. This CDR3 has 15 residues. The V gene's germline CDR1 is SGHTA and CDR2 FQGNSA. V was clipped by 3 bases and J by 0 bases, with 11 bases between them.